The TCR beta chain described here comes from a study of T cells in localized non-small cell lung cancer. Assay used: immunoSEQ multiplex PCR; TCRdb lists only in-frame clones, some missing. The table has 40,000 to 50,000 clones, about 88% seen once. Overall study results and limits: Within adjacent lung there appeared a median about 54 of the top 100 tumor clones. Because researchers sequenced only one region of the tumor, heterogeneity is still possible. Patients showing higher blood T cell density tended to see longer overall survival.

With regard to this clone: Its target is not known.

The CDR3 contains 15 residues. V was trimmed by 3 bases and J by 5 bases, leaving 16 bases between them. Germline V gene sequence: CDR1 SEHNR, CDR2 FQNEAQ (reference sequence). Sequenced material: peripheral blood, taken before any cancer treatment. The TCR was taken from a woman aged 18 to 55 with stage III lung adenocarcinoma. The chain combines TRBV7-9 with TRBJ2-5; unclear D gene. The CDR3 spells CASSFPGSSKETQYF. CDR3 DNA: TGTGCCAGCAGCTTTCCTGGGTCATCCAAGGAGACCCAGTACTTC. Full variable domain (rest looked up from reference TRBV7-9 and TRBJ2-5): DTGVSQNPRHKITKRGQNVTFRCDPISEHNRLYWYRQTLGQGPEFLTYFQNEAQLEKSRLLSDRFSAERPKGSFSTLEIQRTEQGDSAMYLCASSFPGSSKETQYFGPGTRLLVL.